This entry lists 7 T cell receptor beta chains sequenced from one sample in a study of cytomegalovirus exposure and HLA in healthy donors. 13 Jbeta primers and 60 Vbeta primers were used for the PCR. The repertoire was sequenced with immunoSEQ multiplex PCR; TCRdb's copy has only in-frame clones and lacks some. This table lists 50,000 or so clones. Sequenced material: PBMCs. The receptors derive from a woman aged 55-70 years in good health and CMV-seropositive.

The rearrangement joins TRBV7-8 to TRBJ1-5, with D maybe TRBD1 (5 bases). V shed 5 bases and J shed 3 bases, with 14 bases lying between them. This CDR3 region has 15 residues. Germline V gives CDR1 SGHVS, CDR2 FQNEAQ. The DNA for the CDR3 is TGTGCCAGCAGCGCACTTGGGGCAGTCAATCAGCCCCAGCATTTT. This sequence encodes CASSALGAVNQPQHF.

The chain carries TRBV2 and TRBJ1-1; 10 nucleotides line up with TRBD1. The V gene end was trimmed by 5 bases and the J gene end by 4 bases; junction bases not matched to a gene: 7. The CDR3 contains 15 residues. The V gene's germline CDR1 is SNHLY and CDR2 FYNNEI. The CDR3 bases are TGTGCCAGCAGTATTCGGACAGGGGGTTTCACTGAAGCTTTCTTT. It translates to CASSIRTGGFTEAFF.

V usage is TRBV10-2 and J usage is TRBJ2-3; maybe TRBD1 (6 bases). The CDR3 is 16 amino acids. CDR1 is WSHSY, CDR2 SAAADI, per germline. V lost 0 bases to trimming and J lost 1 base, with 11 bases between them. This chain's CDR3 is CASSESVRGGTDTQYF. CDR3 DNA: TGCGCCAGCAGTGAGTCGGTCAGGGGAGGCACAGATACGCAGTATTTT.

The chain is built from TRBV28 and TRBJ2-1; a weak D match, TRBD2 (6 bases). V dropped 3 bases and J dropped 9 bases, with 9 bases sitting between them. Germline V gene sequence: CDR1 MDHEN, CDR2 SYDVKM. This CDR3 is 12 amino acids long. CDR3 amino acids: CASSFGRGEQFF. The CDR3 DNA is TGTGCCAGCAGTTTCGGGCGGGGTGAGCAGTTCTTC. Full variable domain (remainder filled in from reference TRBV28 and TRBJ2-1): DVKVTQSSRYLVKRTGEKVFLECVQDMDHENMFWYRQDPGLGLRLIYFSYDVKMKEKGDIPEGYSVSREKKERFSLILESASTNQTSMYLCASSFGRGEQFFGPGTRLTVL.

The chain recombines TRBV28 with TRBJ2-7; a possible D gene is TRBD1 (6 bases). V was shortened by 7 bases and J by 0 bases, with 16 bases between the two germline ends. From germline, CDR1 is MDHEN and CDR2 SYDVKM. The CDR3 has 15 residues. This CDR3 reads CASNPTRDNSYEQYF. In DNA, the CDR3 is TGTGCCAGCAATCCTACCCGGGACAACTCCTACGAGCAGTACTTC.

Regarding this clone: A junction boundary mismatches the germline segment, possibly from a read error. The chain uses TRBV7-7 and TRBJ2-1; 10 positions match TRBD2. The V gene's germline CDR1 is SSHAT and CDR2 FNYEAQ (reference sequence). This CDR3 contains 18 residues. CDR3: CASSIRYSGGPPGNEQFF. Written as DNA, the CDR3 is TGTGCTAGCAGCATACGTTATAGCGGGGGGCCCCCCGGCAATGAGCAGTTCTTC.

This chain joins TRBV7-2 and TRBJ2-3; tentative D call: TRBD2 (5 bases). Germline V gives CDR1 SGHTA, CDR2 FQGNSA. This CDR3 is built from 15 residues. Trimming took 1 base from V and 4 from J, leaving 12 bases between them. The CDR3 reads CASSLGGISADTQYF. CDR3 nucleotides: TGTGCCAGCAGCTTAGGGGGAATTAGCGCAGATACGCAGTATTTT.